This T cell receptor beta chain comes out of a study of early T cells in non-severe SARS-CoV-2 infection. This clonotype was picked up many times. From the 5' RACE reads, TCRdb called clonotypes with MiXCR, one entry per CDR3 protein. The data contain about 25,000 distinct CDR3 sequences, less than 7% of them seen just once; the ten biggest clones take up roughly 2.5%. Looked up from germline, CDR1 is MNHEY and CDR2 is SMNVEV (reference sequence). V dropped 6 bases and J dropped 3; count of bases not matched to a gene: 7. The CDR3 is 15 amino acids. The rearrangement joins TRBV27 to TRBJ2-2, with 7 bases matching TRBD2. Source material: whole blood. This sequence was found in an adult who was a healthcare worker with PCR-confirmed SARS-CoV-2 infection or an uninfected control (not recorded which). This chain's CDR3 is CASRPLADYTGELFF. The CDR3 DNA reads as TGTGCCAGCAGACCGCTAGCGGACTACACCGGGGAGCTGTTTTTT.